This TCR beta chain is drawn from a study of cytomegalovirus exposure and HLA in healthy donors. Germline loops: CDR1 SNHLY, CDR2 FYNNEI. The germline V and J ends were trimmed by 2 bases and 1 base, with 8 bases remaining between them. The CDR3 length is 14 residues. About this clone: Its matching antigen is unknown.

Study-level findings and limits: Reports indicated that the classifier achieved high specificity and sensitivity in diagnosing cytomegalovirus status. The study designated 150 or so TCR beta chains cytomegalovirus-associated.

PCR was performed using 60 Vbeta and 13 Jbeta primers. TCRdb's copy holds only in-frame clones and misses some; the assay was immunoSEQ multiplex PCR. Of 130,000 to 150,000 clones listed, approximately 78% are singletons. Source material: PBMCs. The TCR comes from a woman between 18 and 30 years old in good health and CMV-seropositive. The chain joins TRBV2 to TRBJ2-5; D remains unclear. CDR3 residues: CASSESGSQETQYF. The CDR3 DNA follows: TGTGCCAGCAGTGAAAGTGGCAGCCAAGAGACCCAGTACTTC.